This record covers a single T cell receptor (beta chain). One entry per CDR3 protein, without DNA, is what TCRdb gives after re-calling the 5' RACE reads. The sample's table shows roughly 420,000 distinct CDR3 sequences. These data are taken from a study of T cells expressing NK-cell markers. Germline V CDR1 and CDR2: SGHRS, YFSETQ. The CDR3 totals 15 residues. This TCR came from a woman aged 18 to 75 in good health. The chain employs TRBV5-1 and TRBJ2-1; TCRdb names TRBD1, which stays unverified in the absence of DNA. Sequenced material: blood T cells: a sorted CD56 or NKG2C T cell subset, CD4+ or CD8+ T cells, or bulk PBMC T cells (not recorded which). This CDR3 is CASSGWGYVGNEQFF.